Presented here are 28 T cell receptor beta chains from one specimen sequenced in a study of tumor-infiltrating lymphocytes in primary liver carcinoma. For blood RNA, unsorted whole blood served as the source, and germline DNA was extracted too. Making TCR beta cDNA involved approximately 510 ng total RNA and a constant-region primer. Slightly modified ARM-PCR with three nested multiplex PCR rounds yielded TCR beta libraries. TRBV1-TRBV30 forward primers paired with a C-beta reverse primer were used in the first two PCR rounds, which ran roughly 9 cycles each. TCRdb processed the multiplex PCR reads anew with MiXCR; each CDR3 protein has one entry. The sample comprises approximately 330,000 distinct CDR3 sequences, less than 65% of which are singletons, and roughly 6% rests with the top ten. The sample taken for sequencing was peripheral blood. The source of these receptors is a man aged 40-49 years with primary liver carcinoma and hepatitis B virus infection.

The rearrangement joins TRBV11-2 to TRBJ2-7, with 7 bases lining up with TRBD2. This CDR3 contains 15 residues. Germline loops: CDR1 SGHAT, CDR2 FQNNGV. The junction had 10 bases not matched to a gene; V was cut back by 3 bases and J by 5 bases. CDR3 sequence (DNA): TGTGCCAGCAGCTTTAAGCGGGATTCTGGTCACGAGCAGTACTTC. Its translation: CASSFKRDSGHEQYF.

Comment on this clonotype: Given a much more abundant clone one base away, this may be a read error. The gene calls are TRBV4-2 and TRBJ2-1; 9 nucleotides align to TRBD1. CDR1 LGHNA and CDR2 YNFKEQ come from the germline V gene. The CDR3 covers 17 residues. In nucleotides, the CDR3 is TGTGTCAGCAGCCGGAATTTACCGGGACAGGGCGTAAATGAGCAGTTCTTC. As protein: CVSSRNLPGQGVNEQFF.

The chain links TRBV4-1 to TRBJ1-4, with D unresolved. With 3 bases removed from V and 0 bases from J, the gap between germline ends came to 14 bases. This CDR3 is 17 amino acids long. Germline lookup yields CDR1 MGHRA and CDR2 YSYEKL. The CDR3 spells CASSHHGRAATNEKLFF. CDR3 in DNA: TGCGCCAGCAGCCATCATGGACGGGCCGCAACTAATGAAAAACTGTTTTTT.

Note on this clonotype: An end of the junction does not agree with germline; a read error may underlie this. The chain carries TRBV6-2 or TRBV6-3 and TRBJ2-1; 12 nucleotides align to TRBD2. The CDR3 is made up of 18 amino acids. CDR1 is MNHEY and CDR2 is SVGEGT in the germline V gene. CDR3 in amino acids: CASSYLPVTSGSWDEQFF. CDR3 DNA sequence: TGTGCTAGCAGTTACCTCCCCGTGACTAGCGGGAGTTGGGATGAGCAGTTCTTC.

This clonotype was seen at least ten times. The rearrangement joins TRBV12-3 or TRBV12-4 to TRBJ2-5, with D unclear. V was cut by 3 bases and J by 3 bases, with 11 bases left in between. CDR3 length equals 14 residues. The CDR3 DNA sequence: TGTGCCAGCAGTTTGGGTGAGGTTGAAGAGACCCAGTACTTC. As protein: CASSLGEVEETQYF.

As concerns this clonotype: One end of the junction is discordant with germline, which a read error may explain. The rearrangement joins TRBV6-1 to TRBJ2-5, with D perhaps matching TRBD2 (5 bases). Germline V gives CDR1 MNHNS, CDR2 SASEGT. The CDR3 length is 13 residues. The CDR3 sequence: CANSGSGRETQYF. Written as DNA, the CDR3 is TGTGCCAACAGTGGGAGTGGGAGAGAGACCCAGTACTTC.

This rearrangement joins TRBV28 to TRBJ2-7; D tentatively reads TRBD1 or TRBD2 (5 bases each). V was cut by 5 bases and J by 3 bases, with 14 bases left in between. Germline CDR1 reads MDHEN; CDR2 reads SYDVKM. The CDR3 runs to 14 residues. The DNA of the CDR3 is TGTGCCAGCAGTCACTGGGACGGAGTCTACGAGCAGTACTTC. It encodes CASSHWDGVYEQYF.

Remarks on this clonotype: A much larger clone lies a single base off, so this may be a read error. A read error is likely, as this CDR3 ends without the conserved phenylalanine or tryptophan. The chain has TRBV5-4 and TRBJ2-3; possible D gene TRBD1, 5 bases. The V and J ends lost 3 bases and 5 bases respectively, with 10 bases between them. The germline CDR1 and CDR2 sequences are SGHNT and YYREEE (reference sequence). The CDR3 runs to 13 residues. CDR3 residues: CASSSPQGDTQYL. The CDR3 nucleotides are TGTGCCAGCAGCTCACCCCAGGGAGATACGCAGTATCTT.

With regard to this clonotype: A much larger clone lies one base from this, so it may be a read error. The chain has TRBV29-1 and TRBJ1-1; TRBD1 is a possible D gene (5 bases). Germline lookup yields CDR1 SQVTM and CDR2 ANQGSEA. This CDR3 region has 13 residues. V was clipped by 7 bases and J by 1 base, with 13 bases between them. This CDR3 is CSDGTTPNTEAFF. The CDR3 DNA reads as TGCAGCGATGGGACGACACCGAACACTGAAGCTTTCTTT.

This clonotype has just a few counts. The CDR3 spells CASSYLSGLGDTQYF. In DNA form, the CDR3 reads TGTGCCAGCAGTTACCTTTCTGGACTCGGCGATACGCAGTATTTT. The V call is TRBV6-6, the J call TRBJ2-3; maybe TRBD2 (5 bases). The CDR3 consists of 15 residues. Trimming shortened V by 2 bases and J by 6 bases, and 15 bases separated the two germline ends. Germline-derived CDR1 and CDR2 are MNHNY and SVGAGI (reference sequence).

Turning to this clonotype: The CDR3 ends on some other residue instead of the conserved phenylalanine or tryptophan, so this is likely a read error. The chain employs TRBV11-2 and TRBJ2-7; D may correspond to TRBD1 or TRBD2 (5 bases each). The germline CDR1 and CDR2 sequences are SGHAT and FQNNGV. The CDR3 is made up of 15 amino acids. The CDR3 DNA reads TGTGCCAGCGCCAAGAGGGCACTACTCGGGGACGAACAGTACCTC. This sequence encodes CASAKRALLGDEQYL.

The gene calls are TRBV4-1 and TRBJ2-2, with a weak D call TRBD2 (6 bases). CDR3 length: 16 amino acids. CDR1 is MGHRA, CDR2 YSYEKL, per germline. Trimming cost V 2 bases and J 5 bases, with 15 bases left between them. CDR3 loop: CASSQLSGLSTGELFF. CDR3 bases: TGCGCCAGCAGCCAACTATCGGGACTCTCGACCGGGGAGCTGTTTTTT.

For the CDR3, the DNA is TGTGCCAGCAGCTTAGCCACGACAAGCACTGAAGCTTTCTTT. Its protein is CASSLATTSTEAFF. The rearrangement joins TRBV7-9 to TRBJ1-1; D is unresolved. The CDR3 length is 14 residues. The germline CDR1 and CDR2 sequences are SEHNR and FQNEAQ (reference sequence). V gave up 0 bases and J gave up 4 bases, with 9 bases separating them.

A remark on this clonotype: This may be a read error: a much more frequent sequence differs by one nucleotide. The V call is TRBV4-2, the J call TRBJ1-3, with D unclear. The CDR3 extends over 13 amino acids. Germline V gene sequence: CDR1 LGHNA, CDR2 YNFKEQ. This CDR3 reads CASGQEGYNTIYF. CDR3 DNA: TGTGCCAGCGGCCAAGAAGGGTACAACACCATATATTTT.

A remark on this clonotype: A junction end diverges from the germline sequence, so it may reflect a read error. The chain's CDR3 is CASRVQATNERLFF. DNA for the CDR3: TGTGCCAGCAGGGTCCAAGCAACTAATGAAAGACTGTTTTTT. The chain combines TRBV12-3 or TRBV12-4 with TRBJ1-4; D call uncertain. The CDR3 length is 14 residues.

Details on this clonotype: This may come from a read error, since a much larger clone is one base off. As the CDR3 is not closed by the conserved phenylalanine or tryptophan, this likely results from a read error. The V and J genes are TRBV5-6 and TRBJ1-2, with unresolved D. V shed 3 bases and J shed 3 bases, with 9 bases lying between them. CDR1 is SGHDT, CDR2 YYEEEE, per germline. The CDR3 totals 13 residues. The CDR3: CASSYTEHYGYTL. The CDR3 nucleotides read TGTGCCAGCAGCTACACAGAACACTATGGCTACACCTTA.

V usage is TRBV10-3 and J usage is TRBJ2-2; 7 positions agree with TRBD1. The CDR3 is 18 residues long. V trimming: 3 bases; J trimming: 3 bases; junction bases outside the gene matches: 13. The germline V gene encodes CDR1 ENHRY and CDR2 SYGVKD. The DNA of the CDR3 is TGTGCCATCAGTGATTCGGCTAGGGGGCCTATGGACACCGGGGAGCTGTTTTTT. Its protein product is CAISDSARGPMDTGELFF.

On this clonotype itself: The CDR3 end shows no conserved phenylalanine or tryptophan, and so a read error is likely. This chain uses TRBV4-3 with TRBJ2-4; the D gene is possibly TRBD2 (6 bases). The CDR3 runs to 15 residues. Germline values: CDR1 LGHNA, CDR2 YSLEER. V was trimmed by 0 bases and J by 7 bases, leaving 13 bases between them. In DNA, the CDR3 is TGCGCCAGCAGCCAAGATTGCGCGGGATGGAACATTCAGTACTTG. Translated, it gives CASSQDCAGWNIQYL.

In its sample, this clonotype was seen a few times. One junction end disagrees with the germline gene, perhaps due to a read error. The CDR3 sequence is CASSPLGRLSGNAIYF. The CDR3 DNA sequence: TGTGCCAGCAGTCCCCTCGGGCGCCTCTCTGGAAACGCCATATATTTT. The chain recombines TRBV12-3 or TRBV12-4 with TRBJ1-3; no reliable D call. The CDR3 runs 16 residues.

Turning to this clonotype: A much larger clone differs by one base, so this may be a read error. The chain is built from TRBV6-2 or TRBV6-3 and TRBJ1-1, with no clear D. Germline V gives CDR1 MNHEY, CDR2 SVGEGT. The CDR3 loop spans 15 amino acids. CDR3 nucleotide sequence: TGTGTCAGCAGTAATTTGGGCCTCCCGAGCACTGAAGCTTTCTTT. This translates into CVSSNLGLPSTEAFF.

This clonotype was recorded at least ten times. The rearrangement links TRBV4-1 to TRBJ2-1; 7 bases match TRBD2. J lost 12 bases, V lost 2 bases, and 13 bases had no gene match. The CDR3 spans 15 residues. In germline, CDR1 is MGHRA, CDR2 YSYEKL. The DNA of the CDR3 is TGCGCCAGCAGCCAAACCGGGACTACGATATCCTGGCAGTTCTTC. Translating gives CASSQTGTTISWQFF.

Comment on this clonotype: It is likely a read error, because the conserved phenylalanine at the end of the CDR3 is missing. The rearrangement links TRBV6-1 to TRBJ2-1; the match to TRBD2 covers 13 bases. CDR3 length: 17 residues. V lost 3 bases, J lost 8 bases, and 10 bases stayed unmatched. The germline gives CDR1 MNHNS, CDR2 SASEGT. This CDR3 reads CASSDIPGTSGRDEQFS. The CDR3, as DNA: TGTGCCAGCAGTGACATCCCCGGAACTAGCGGGAGGGATGAGCAGTTCTCC.

In this sample, this clonotype turned up once. Germline and junction disagree at one end, which may indicate a read error. The V and J genes are TRBV29-1 and TRBJ2-7; D is undetermined. Per germline, CDR1 SQVTM and CDR2 ANQGSEA. This CDR3 region has 15 residues. This CDR3 is CSVYSSENSSYEHYF. As DNA, the CDR3 is TGCAGCGTTTATAGTTCGGAAAACAGCTCCTACGAGCATTACTTC.

The V call is TRBV12-3 or TRBV12-4, the J call TRBJ2-1; D gene unclear. This CDR3 comprises 14 residues. Here the CDR3 DNA reads TGTACCATCAGCACCGCGTCCGGATGGAATGAGCAGTTCTTC. Its protein is CTISTASGWNEQFF.

V and J are TRBV6-6 and TRBJ2-7; the match to TRBD2 covers 7 bases. Germline trimming cut 10 bases from V and 12 bases from J; bases unmatched to any gene: 18. CDR1 is MNHNY and CDR2 is SVGAGI in the germline V gene (reference sequence). This CDR3 has 13 residues. Written as DNA, the CDR3 is TGTGCCACCACCAGGGCGGGAGAACCTCCCCGGTACTTC. It yields the protein CATTRAGEPPRYF.

As for this clonotype: This may be a read error, as it is one base from a much larger clone. The CDR3 DNA reads TGTGCCAGCATTAGAGACAGGGGACAAGAGACCCAGTACTTC. It encodes CASIRDRGQETQYF. V and J are TRBV6-5 and TRBJ2-5; the match to TRBD1 covers 8 bases. V was clipped by 7 bases and J by 2 bases; unmatched bases: 6. The CDR3 has 14 residues. CDR1 is MNHEY and CDR2 is SVGAGI in the germline V gene.

This clonotype was observed a single time. The chain joins TRBV11-1 to TRBJ2-1, with 7 bases lining up with TRBD2. V gave up 7 bases and J gave up 7 bases; unmatched junction bases: 13. Germline lookup yields CDR1 SGHAT and CDR2 FQDESV (reference sequence). The CDR3 extends over 15 amino acids. The CDR3 reads CASILASGKTNEQFF. CDR3 in DNA: TGTGCCAGCATTTTAGCTAGCGGAAAGACAAATGAGCAGTTCTTC.

This clonotype showed up just once. This may be a read error: a much more frequent sequence differs by one nucleotide. This sequence joins TRBV30 and TRBJ2-6; 7 positions agree with TRBD1. CDR3 length: 14 residues. Germline V gives CDR1 GTSNPN, CDR2 SVGIG (reference sequence). The CDR3 DNA follows: TGTGCCGGGAGCAGGGGGTCTGGGGCCAACGTCCTGACTTTC. Its protein is CAGSRGSGANVLTF.